A selection of T cell receptor beta chains follows, all from one sample in a study of blood T cell repertoires in COVID-19. The protocol was immunoSEQ multiplex PCR, while the TCRdb copy is restricted to in-frame clones and leaves out a portion. This sample carries about 190,000 clones, roughly 90% of them seen once, and the ten largest clones take approximately 6.7%. The sample taken for sequencing was peripheral blood. Receptors were obtained from a man between 40 and 49 years old with acute or convalescent COVID-19. The CDR3 runs from the conserved cysteine through the conserved F or W. A D gene is named only where the DNA matches it firmly. Where a row states a size, it is once, few, many or the class of an expanded clone; other rows omit it.

V gene	clone size	J gene	D gene	CDR3 protein	CDR3 DNA
TRBV5-8	-	TRBJ2-7	TRBD1	CASSLVVGQGVEQYF	TGTGCCAGCAGCTTGGTAGTGGGACAGGGGGTCGAGCAGTACTTC
TRBV6-5	-	TRBJ2-7	TRBD1	CASSTDRARSYEQYF	TGTGCCAGCAGTACCGACAGGGCCCGTTCCTACGAGCAGTACTTC
TRBV5-6	-	TRBJ2-1	-	CASSLGQGPLMKFF	TGTGCCAGCAGCTTGGGGCAGGGCCCTCTTATGAAGTTCTTC
TRBV10-3	once	TRBJ1-3	-	CAISESAGSSGNTIYF	TGTGCCATCAGTGAGTCTGCTGGCAGCTCTGGAAACACCATATATTTT
TRBV6-5	-	TRBJ2-1	TRBD1	CASSRETRGLNEQFF	TGTGCCAGCAGCCGCGAAACTAGGGGGCTAAATGAGCAGTTCTTC
TRBV6-5	-	TRBJ2-3	TRBD2	CASGMATSGGYTQYF	TGTGCCAGCGGGATGGCAACTAGCGGGGGTTATACGCAGTATTTT
TRBV6-6	-	TRBJ1-5	-	CASSYWGQGRQPQHF	TGTGCCAGCAGTTACTGGGGGCAGGGCCGTCAGCCCCAGCATTTT
TRBV5-1	-	TRBJ2-1	TRBD2	CASSPGPERGSYNEQFF	TGCGCCAGCAGCCCGGGGCCAGAGCGGGGGTCCTACAATGAGCAGTTCTTC
TRBV9	-	TRBJ1-2	-	CASSPPGYGYTF	TGTGCCAGCAGCCCCCCAGGTTATGGCTACACCTTC
TRBV6-5	-	TRBJ2-7	-	CASSYFGTRPIYEQYF	TGTGCCAGCAGTTATTTTGGGACAAGGCCTATCTACGAGCAGTACTTC
TRBV30	-	TRBJ2-3	-	CAWNSGAVTDTQYF	TGTGCCTGGAACTCTGGGGCCGTCACAGATACGCAGTATTTT
TRBV6-5	-	TRBJ1-2	TRBD1	CASRRIQGGDGYTF	TGTGCCAGCAGACGGATACAGGGGGGGGATGGCTACACCTTC
TRBV5-8	-	TRBJ1-5	-	CASSLGQSNQPQHF	TGTGCCAGCAGCTTGGGACAGAGCAATCAGCCCCAGCATTTT
TRBV30	-	TRBJ1-2	-	CAWRGIAGVRRYTF	TGTGCCTGGAGGGGGATTGCGGGGGTGCGACGATACACCTTC
TRBV2	-	TRBJ1-6	-	CASYTDLPNSPLHF	TGTGCCAGCTACACAGATCTTCCTAATTCACCCCTCCACTTT
TRBV28	-	TRBJ2-2	-	CASRADTGELFF	TGTGCCAGCAGGGCGGACACCGGGGAGCTGTTTTTT
TRBV6-5	-	TRBJ1-2	TRBD1	CASGNRDRASGYTF	TGTGCCAGCGGGAACCGGGACAGGGCTTCTGGCTACACCTTC
TRBV5-1	-	TRBJ1-3	-	CASSFGRHSGNTIYF	TGCGCCAGCAGCTTTGGCAGGCACTCTGGAAACACCATATATTTT
TRBV28	-	TRBJ1-5	-	CASYEMGWGLMAHQPQHF	TGTGCCAGCTATGAGATGGGATGGGGCCTAATGGCGCATCAGCCCCAGCATTTT
TRBV29-1	-	TRBJ2-5	-	CSVTGSPETQYF	TGCAGCGTCACAGGGTCTCCGGAGACCCAGTACTTC
TRBV5-3	-	TRBJ1-3	-	CARSLCKEGSSGNTIYF	TGTGCCAGAAGCTTGTGTAAGGAGGGGTCCTCTGGAAACACCATATATTTT
TRBV15	-	TRBJ2-3	TRBD1	CATSRGGQGATDTQYF	TGTGCCACCAGCAGGGGTGGACAGGGGGCCACAGATACGCAGTATTTT
TRBV3-1/TRBV3-2	-	TRBJ1-1	TRBD1	CASSRLQGGGEAFF	TGTGCCAGCAGCCGACTACAGGGGGGAGGTGAAGCTTTCTTT
TRBV27	-	TRBJ1-5	-	CASSLRGASNQPQHF	TGTGCCAGCAGTTTACGGGGGGCAAGCAATCAGCCCCAGCATTTT
TRBV3-1/TRBV3-2	once	TRBJ1-1	-	CASSLTENTEAFF	TGTGCCAGCAGCCTGACAGAGAACACTGAAGCTTTCTTT
TRBV5-1	-	TRBJ2-1	TRBD2	CASSLTSGGYNEQFF	TGCGCCAGCAGCCTAACTAGCGGGGGGTACAATGAGCAGTTCTTC
TRBV5-1	-	TRBJ2-5	TRBD2	CASSLLTSGGLGETQYF	TGCGCCAGCAGCCTCCTGACTAGCGGGGGGCTAGGAGAGACCCAGTACTTC
TRBV5-1	-	TRBJ2-1	-	CASSLDPLGREGDNEQFF	TGCGCCAGCAGCCTGGATCCCCTCGGTAGGGAGGGGGACAATGAGCAGTTCTTC
TRBV28	once	TRBJ1-4	TRBD1	CASSLTGTGFGKLFF	TGTGCCAGCAGTTTAACCGGGACAGGGTTTGGAAAACTGTTTTTT